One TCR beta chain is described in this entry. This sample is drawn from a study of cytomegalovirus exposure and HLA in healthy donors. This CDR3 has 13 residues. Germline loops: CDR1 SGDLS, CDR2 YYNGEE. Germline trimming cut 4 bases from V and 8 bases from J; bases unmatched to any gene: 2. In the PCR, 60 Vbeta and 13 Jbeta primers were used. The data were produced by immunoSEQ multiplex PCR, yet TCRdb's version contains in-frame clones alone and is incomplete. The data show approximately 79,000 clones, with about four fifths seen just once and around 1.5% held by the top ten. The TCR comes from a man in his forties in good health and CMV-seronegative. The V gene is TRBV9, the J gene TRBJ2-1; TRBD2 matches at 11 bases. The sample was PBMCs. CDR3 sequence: CASSTGLADEQFF. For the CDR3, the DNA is TGTGCCAGCAGCACGGGACTAGCGGATGAGCAGTTCTTC.